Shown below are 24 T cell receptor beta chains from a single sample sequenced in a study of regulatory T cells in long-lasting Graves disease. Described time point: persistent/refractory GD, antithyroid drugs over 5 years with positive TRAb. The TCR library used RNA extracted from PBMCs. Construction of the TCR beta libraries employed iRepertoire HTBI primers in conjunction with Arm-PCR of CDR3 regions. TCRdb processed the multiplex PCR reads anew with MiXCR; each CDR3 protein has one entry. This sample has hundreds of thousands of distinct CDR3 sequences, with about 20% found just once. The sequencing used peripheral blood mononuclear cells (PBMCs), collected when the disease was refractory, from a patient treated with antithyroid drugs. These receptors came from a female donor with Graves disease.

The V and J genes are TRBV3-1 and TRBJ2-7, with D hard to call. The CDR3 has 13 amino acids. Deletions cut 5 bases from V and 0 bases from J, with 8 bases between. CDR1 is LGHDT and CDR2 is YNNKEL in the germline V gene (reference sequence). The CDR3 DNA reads TGTGCCAGCAGCTTTAGGTTCTCCTACGAGCAGTACTTC. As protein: CASSFRFSYEQYF.

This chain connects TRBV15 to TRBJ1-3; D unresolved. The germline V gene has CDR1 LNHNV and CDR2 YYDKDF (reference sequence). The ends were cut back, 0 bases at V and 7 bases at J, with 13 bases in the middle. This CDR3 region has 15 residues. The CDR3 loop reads CATSRDRVRANTIYF. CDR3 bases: TGTGCCACCAGCAGAGATCGAGTGAGGGCTAACACCATATATTTT.

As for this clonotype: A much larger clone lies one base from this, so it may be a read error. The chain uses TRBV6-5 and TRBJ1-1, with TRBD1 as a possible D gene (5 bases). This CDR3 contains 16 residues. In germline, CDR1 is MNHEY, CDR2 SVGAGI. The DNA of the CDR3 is TGTGCCAGCAGTTACGATACGGGGAGGAAGGACACTAAAGCTTTCTTT. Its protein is CASSYDTGRKDTKAFF.

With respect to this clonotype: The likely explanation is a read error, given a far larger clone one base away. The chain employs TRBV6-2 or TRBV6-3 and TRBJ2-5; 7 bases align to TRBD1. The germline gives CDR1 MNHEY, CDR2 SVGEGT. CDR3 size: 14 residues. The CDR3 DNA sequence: TGTGCGGCTGAAGAGGACAGGCCCAGTGAGACCCAGTACTTC. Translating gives CAAEEDRPSETQYF.

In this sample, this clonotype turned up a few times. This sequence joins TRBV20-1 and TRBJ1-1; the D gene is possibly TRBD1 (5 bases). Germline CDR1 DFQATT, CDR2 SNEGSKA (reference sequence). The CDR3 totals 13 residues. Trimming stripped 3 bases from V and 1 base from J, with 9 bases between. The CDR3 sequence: CSARTDKNTEAFF. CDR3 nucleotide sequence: TGCAGTGCTAGGACAGACAAGAACACTGAAGCTTTCTTT.

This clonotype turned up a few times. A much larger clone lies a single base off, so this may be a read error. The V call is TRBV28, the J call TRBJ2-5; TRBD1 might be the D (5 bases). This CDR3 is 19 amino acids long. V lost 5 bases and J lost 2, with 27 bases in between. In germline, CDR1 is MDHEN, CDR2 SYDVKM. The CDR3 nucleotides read TGTGCCAGCAGTGATTCAGGGCCCCGCAGGGTAGGATGGCAAGAGACCCAGTACTTC. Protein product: CASSDSGPRRVGWQETQYF.

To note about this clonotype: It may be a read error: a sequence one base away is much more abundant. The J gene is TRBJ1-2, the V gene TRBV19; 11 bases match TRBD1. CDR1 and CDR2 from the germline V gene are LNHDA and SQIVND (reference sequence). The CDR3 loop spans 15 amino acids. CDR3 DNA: TGTGTCAGTAGTTTCCCGGGACAGGGGGACTATGGCTACACCTTC. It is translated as CVSSFPGQGDYGYTF.

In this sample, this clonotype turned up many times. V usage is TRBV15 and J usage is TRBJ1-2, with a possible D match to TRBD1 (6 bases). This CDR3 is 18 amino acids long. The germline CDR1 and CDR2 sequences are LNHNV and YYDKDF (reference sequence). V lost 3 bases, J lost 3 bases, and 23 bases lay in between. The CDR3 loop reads CATSRDGTPLRGDYGYTF. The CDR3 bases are TGTGCCACCAGCAGGGACGGGACACCGCTCAGGGGCGACTATGGCTACACCTTC.

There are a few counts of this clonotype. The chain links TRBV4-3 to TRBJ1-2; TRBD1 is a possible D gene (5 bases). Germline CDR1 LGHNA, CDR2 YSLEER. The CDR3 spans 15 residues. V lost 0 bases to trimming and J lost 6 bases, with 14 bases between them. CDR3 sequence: CASSQDQGSNDGYTF. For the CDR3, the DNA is TGCGCCAGCAGCCAAGATCAGGGCAGCAATGATGGCTACACCTTC.

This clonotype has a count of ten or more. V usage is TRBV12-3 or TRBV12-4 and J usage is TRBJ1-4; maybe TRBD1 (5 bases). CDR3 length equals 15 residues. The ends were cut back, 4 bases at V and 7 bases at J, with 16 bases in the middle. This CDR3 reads CASSSTGMGGEKLFF. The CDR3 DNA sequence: TGTGCCAGCAGTTCTACAGGAATGGGGGGTGAAAAACTGTTTTTT.

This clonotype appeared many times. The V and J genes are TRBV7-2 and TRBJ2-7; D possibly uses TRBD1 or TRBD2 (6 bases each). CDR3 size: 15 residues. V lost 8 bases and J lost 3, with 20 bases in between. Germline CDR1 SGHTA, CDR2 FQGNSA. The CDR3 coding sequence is TGTGCCAGCTCCCCCGGGGGCGGGATGCGCTACGAGCAGTACTTC. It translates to CASSPGGGMRYEQYF. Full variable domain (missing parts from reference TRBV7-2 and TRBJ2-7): GAGVSQSPSNKVTEKGKDVELRCDPISGHTALYWYRQSLGQGLEFLIYFQGNSAPDKSGLPSDRFSAERTGGSVSTLTIQRTQQEDSAVYLCASSPGGGMRYEQYFGPGTRLTVT.

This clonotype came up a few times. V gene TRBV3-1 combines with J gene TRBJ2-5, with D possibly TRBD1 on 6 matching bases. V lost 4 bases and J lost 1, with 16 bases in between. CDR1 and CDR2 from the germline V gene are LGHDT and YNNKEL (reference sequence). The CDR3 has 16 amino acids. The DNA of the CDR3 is TGTGCCAGCAGCCTCTGGACAAGGGGGTTCCAAGAGACCCAGTACTTC. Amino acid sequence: CASSLWTRGFQETQYF.

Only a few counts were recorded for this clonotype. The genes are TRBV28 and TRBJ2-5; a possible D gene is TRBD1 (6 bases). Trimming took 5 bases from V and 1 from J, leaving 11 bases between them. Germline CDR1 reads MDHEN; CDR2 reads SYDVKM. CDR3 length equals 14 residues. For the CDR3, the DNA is TGTGCCAGCAGTACGGGACACTCCCAAGAGACCCAGTACTTC. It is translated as CASSTGHSQETQYF.

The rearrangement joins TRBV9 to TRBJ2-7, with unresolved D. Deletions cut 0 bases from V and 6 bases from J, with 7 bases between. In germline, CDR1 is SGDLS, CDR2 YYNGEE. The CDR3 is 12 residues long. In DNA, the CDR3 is TGTGCCAGCAGCGTAGGATCGGCCGAGCAGTACTTC. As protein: CASSVGSAEQYF.

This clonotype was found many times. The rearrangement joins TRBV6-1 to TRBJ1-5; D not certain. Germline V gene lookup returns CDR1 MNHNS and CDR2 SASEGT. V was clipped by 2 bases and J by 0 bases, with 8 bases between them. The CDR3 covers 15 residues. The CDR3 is CASSEYPASNQPQHF. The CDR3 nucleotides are TGTGCCAGCAGTGAATATCCGGCTAGCAATCAGCCCCAGCATTTT.

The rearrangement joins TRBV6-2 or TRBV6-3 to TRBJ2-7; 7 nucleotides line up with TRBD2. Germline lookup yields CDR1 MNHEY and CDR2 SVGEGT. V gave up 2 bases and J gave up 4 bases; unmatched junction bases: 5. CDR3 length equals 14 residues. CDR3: CASSYGTGGYEQYF. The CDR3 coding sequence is TGTGCCAGCAGTTACGGGACGGGGGGATACGAGCAGTACTTC.

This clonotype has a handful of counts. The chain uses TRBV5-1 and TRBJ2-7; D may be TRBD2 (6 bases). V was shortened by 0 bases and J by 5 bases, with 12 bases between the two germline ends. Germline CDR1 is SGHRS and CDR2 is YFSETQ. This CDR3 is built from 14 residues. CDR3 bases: TGCGCCAGCAGCTTGGCAACGGGGGTCCACGAGCAGTACTTC. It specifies CASSLATGVHEQYF.

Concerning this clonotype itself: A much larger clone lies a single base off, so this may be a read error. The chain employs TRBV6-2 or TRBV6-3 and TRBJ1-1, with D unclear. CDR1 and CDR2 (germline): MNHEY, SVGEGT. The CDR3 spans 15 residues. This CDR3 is CASGYEPEGNPEAFF. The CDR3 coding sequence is TGTGCCAGCGGTTATGAGCCCGAAGGTAACCCTGAAGCTTTCTTT.

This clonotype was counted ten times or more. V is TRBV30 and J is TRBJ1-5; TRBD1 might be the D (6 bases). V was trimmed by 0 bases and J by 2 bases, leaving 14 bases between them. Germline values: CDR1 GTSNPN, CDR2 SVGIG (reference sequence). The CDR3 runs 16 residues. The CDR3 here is CAWSVSGAGGNQPQHF. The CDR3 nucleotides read TGTGCCTGGAGTGTTTCAGGGGCAGGGGGCAATCAGCCCCAGCATTTT.

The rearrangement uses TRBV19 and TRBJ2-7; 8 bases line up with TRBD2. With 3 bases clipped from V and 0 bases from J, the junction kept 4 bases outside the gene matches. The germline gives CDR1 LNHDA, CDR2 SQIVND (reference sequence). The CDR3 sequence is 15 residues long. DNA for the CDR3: TGTGCCAGTAGTATCGGACTAGCAGTCTCCTACGAGCAGTACTTC. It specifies CASSIGLAVSYEQYF. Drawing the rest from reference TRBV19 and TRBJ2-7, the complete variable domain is DGGITQSPKYLFRKEGQNVTLSCEQNLNHDAMYWYRQDPGQGLRLIYYSQIVNDFQKGDIAEGYSVSREKKESFPLTVTSAQKNPTAFYLCASSIGLAVSYEQYFGPGTRLTVT.

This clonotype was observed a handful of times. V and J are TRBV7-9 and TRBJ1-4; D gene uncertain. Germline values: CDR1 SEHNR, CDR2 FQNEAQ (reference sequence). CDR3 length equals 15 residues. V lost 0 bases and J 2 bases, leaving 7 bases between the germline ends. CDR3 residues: CASSLALWTNEKLFF. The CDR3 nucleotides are TGTGCCAGCAGCTTAGCGCTGTGGACTAATGAAAAACTGTTTTTT.

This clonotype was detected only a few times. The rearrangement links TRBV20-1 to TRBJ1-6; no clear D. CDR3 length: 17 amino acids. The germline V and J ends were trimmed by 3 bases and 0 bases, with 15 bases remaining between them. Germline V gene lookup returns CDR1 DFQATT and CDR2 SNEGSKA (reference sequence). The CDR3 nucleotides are TGCAGTGCTAGCCCTAGACGCTATAGCTCCTATAATTCACCCCTCCACTTT. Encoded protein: CSASPRRYSSYNSPLHF.

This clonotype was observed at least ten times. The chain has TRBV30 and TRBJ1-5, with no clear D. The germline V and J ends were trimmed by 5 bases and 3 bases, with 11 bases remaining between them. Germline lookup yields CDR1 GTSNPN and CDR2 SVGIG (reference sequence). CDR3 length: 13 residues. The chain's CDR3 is CAWGERLNQPQHF. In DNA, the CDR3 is TGTGCCTGGGGGGAACGGCTCAATCAGCCCCAGCATTTT. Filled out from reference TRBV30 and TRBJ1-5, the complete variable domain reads SQTIHQWPATLVQPVGSPLSLECTVEGTSNPNLYWYRQAAGRGLQLLFYSVGIGQISSEVPQNLSASRPQDRQFILSSKKLLLSDSGFYLCAWGERLNQPQHFGDGTRLSIL.

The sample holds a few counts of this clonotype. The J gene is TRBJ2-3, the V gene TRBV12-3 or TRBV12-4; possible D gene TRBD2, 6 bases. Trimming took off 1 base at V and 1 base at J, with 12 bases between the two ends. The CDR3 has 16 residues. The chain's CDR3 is CASSLGWQRGTDTQYF. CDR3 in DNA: TGTGCCAGCAGTTTAGGTTGGCAGCGGGGCACAGATACGCAGTATTTT.